This T cell receptor (beta chain) was retrieved from a study of T cells after posttransplantation cyclophosphamide. General study findings and limits: Later blood repertoires were often dominated by clones from the donor CD8+ memory compartment. After PTCy, TRB diversity resembled that of CNI/methotrexate controls.

This clone has just a few counts. Its antigen is as yet unknown. From germline, CDR1 is LGHNA and CDR2 YNFKEQ. The CDR3 totals 16 residues. Clones were sequenced by immunoSEQ multiplex PCR, and TCRdb holds only the in-frame ones, with some missing. Observed in the sample are more than 35,000 clones, none of them singletons. The chain combines TRBV4-2 with TRBJ2-5; perhaps TRBD2 as D (5 bases). The DNA end is a closer match to TRBJ2-7, so the J assignment may be wrong. The specimen sequenced was PBMCs. This receptor was identified in a man between 45 and 60 years old in good health, CMV-negative, and a related stem cell transplant donor. In nucleotides, the CDR3 is TGTGCCAGCAGCCAAGGGCCAGCGGAGTCGCGGAACGAGCAGTACTTC. Amino acids: CASSQGPAESRNEQYF.